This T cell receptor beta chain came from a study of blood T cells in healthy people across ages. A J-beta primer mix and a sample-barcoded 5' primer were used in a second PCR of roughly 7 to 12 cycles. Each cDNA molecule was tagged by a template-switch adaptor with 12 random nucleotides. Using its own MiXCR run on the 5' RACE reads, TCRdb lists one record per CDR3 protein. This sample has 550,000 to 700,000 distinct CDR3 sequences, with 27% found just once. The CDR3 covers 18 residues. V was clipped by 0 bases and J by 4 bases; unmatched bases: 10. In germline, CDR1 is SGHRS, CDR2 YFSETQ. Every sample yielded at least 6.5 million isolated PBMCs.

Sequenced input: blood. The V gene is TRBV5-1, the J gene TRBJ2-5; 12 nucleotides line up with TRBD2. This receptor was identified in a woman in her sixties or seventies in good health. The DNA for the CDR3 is TGCGCCAGCAGCTTGGGTCTAGCGGGGGGGCCCCGCGCAGAGACCCAGTACTTC. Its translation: CASSLGLAGGPRAETQYF.